The next 30 T cell receptor beta chains were all read from a single sample in a study of T-cell reconstitution after alpha-beta-depleted transplantation in children. Unique molecular identifiers were used to barcode this TCRbeta library. TCRdb used MiXCR to reprocess the PCR reads, holding one entry per CDR3 protein. Among hundreds of thousands of distinct CDR3 sequences, 13% were seen once, and the ten largest hold about 2%. The sample in question was PBMCs, mostly from graft donor cells, obtained 360 days after TCRalphabeta/CD19-depleted stem cell transplant. These receptors were collected from a male patient younger than 18 who had a stem cell transplant for acute myeloid leukemia, so the T cells may come from the graft donor.

This clonotype has a count of ten or more. The chain has TRBV15 and TRBJ2-3; D not certain. This CDR3 has 15 amino acids. V dropped 1 base and J dropped 0 bases, with 8 bases sitting between them. CDR1 is LNHNV, CDR2 YYDKDF, per germline (reference sequence). The CDR3 DNA sequence: TGTGCCACCAGCAGAGTGGCGATAAGCACAGATACGCAGTATTTT. Protein: CATSRVAISTDTQYF. Filled out from reference TRBV15 and TRBJ2-3, the complete variable domain reads DAMVIQNPRYQVTQFGKPVTLSCSQTLNHNVMYWYQQKSSQAPKLLFHYYDKDFNNEADTPDNFQSRRPNTSFCFLDIRSPGLGDTAMYLCATSRVAISTDTQYFGPGTRLTVL.

The gene calls are TRBV20-1 and TRBJ1-5; D might be TRBD1 (6 bases). Deletions cut 6 bases from V and 3 bases from J, with 12 bases between. The germline V gene encodes CDR1 DFQATT and CDR2 SNEGSKA (reference sequence). This CDR3 spans 13 amino acids. This CDR3 is CSAYEGDNQPQHF. CDR3 nucleotides: TGCAGTGCCTACGAGGGGGACAATCAGCCCCAGCATTTT.

V and J are TRBV12-3 or TRBV12-4 and TRBJ2-7; 11 nucleotides align to TRBD2. The V segment lost 5 bases and the J segment 0 bases; nucleotides outside the gene matches: 12. The CDR3 is 18 amino acids. CDR3 protein: CASSSQTIAGGSSYEQYF. In nucleotides, the CDR3 is TGTGCCAGCAGTAGCCAAACTATAGCGGGAGGGAGCTCCTACGAGCAGTACTTC.

This clonotype was detected only a few times. V and J are TRBV20-1 and TRBJ2-7; TRBD2 matches 7 bases. Trimming removed 5 bases from V and 4 bases from J; junction bases left unmatched: 11. The CDR3 loop spans 14 amino acids. Germline assignment: CDR1 DFQATT and CDR2 SNEGSKA (reference sequence). This CDR3 reads CSAQHREAGYEQYF. DNA of the CDR3: TGCAGTGCTCAGCACCGGGAGGCAGGGTACGAGCAGTACTTC.

This clonotype was observed a few times. The V gene is TRBV7-2, the J gene TRBJ1-6; 7 bases map to TRBD1. The V segment lost 5 bases and the J segment 7 bases; nucleotides outside the gene matches: 11. The CDR3 extends over 16 amino acids. Germline CDR1 is SGHTA and CDR2 is FQGNSA. The CDR3 region is CASSPPGQFLNSPLHF. CDR3 coding DNA: TGTGCCAGCAGCCCTCCGGGACAGTTTTTAAATTCACCCCTCCACTTT.

This clonotype was seen a few times. The chain combines TRBV19 with TRBJ1-1, with 9 bases matching TRBD1. CDR1 LNHDA and CDR2 SQIVND come from the germline V gene (reference sequence). V lost 4 bases and J lost 1; bases outside the gene matches: 7. The CDR3 contains 16 residues. CDR3 region: CASSTSHRGPNTEAFF. Here the CDR3 DNA reads TGTGCCAGTAGTACCTCCCACAGGGGGCCGAACACTGAAGCTTTCTTT.

In this sample, this clonotype turned up many times. The rearrangement uses TRBV12-3 or TRBV12-4 and TRBJ2-5; TRBD1 matches 9 bases. J was trimmed by 3 bases and V by 5 bases; bases with no gene match: 4. The CDR3 totals 14 residues. CDR3 sequence (DNA): TGTGCCAGCAGTCGGGACAGGGTGGAAGAGACCCAGTACTTC. Protein sequence: CASSRDRVEETQYF.

A few counts support this clonotype. J is TRBJ2-7 and V is TRBV28; weak D call: TRBD2 (6 bases). Trimming removed 6 bases from V and 0 bases from J, with 18 bases in between. The CDR3 loop spans 16 amino acids. Per the germline V gene, CDR1 is MDHEN and CDR2 is SYDVKM. The CDR3 DNA is TGTGCCAGCAGCTACAGCCGCGTGACTAGCTCCTACGAGCAGTACTTC. Protein: CASSYSRVTSSYEQYF.

This clonotype was recorded a few times. This chain links TRBV6-2 or TRBV6-3 with TRBJ2-7; a weak D match, TRBD1 (6 bases). Germline V CDR1 and CDR2: MNHEY, SVGEGT. The CDR3 contains 13 residues. The germline V and J ends were trimmed by 8 bases and 1 base, with 12 bases remaining between them. The CDR3 region has the DNA TGTGCCAGCCAAAGGACAGCATCCTACGAGCAGTACTTC. The encoded protein is CASQRTASYEQYF.

J is TRBJ1-5 and V is TRBV28; D remains ambiguous. In germline, CDR1 is MDHEN, CDR2 SYDVKM. The CDR3 covers 14 residues. Trimming took off 2 bases at V and 6 bases at J, with 11 bases between the two ends. The CDR3 region is CASSLPPSIQPQHF. Written as DNA, the CDR3 is TGTGCCAGCAGTTTACCCCCCAGTATTCAGCCCCAGCATTTT.

This clonotype was detected only a few times. This sequence joins TRBV4-2 and TRBJ2-1, with TRBD2 matching over 12 bases. CDR1 LGHNA and CDR2 YNFKEQ come from the germline V gene. The V and J ends lost 8 bases and 0 bases, in that order; junction bases with no gene match: 14. The CDR3 loop spans 19 amino acids. In DNA form, the CDR3 reads TGTGCCAGCCGATCACCTGCTAGCGGGAGGGAGAGCTCCTACAATGAGCAGTTCTTC. Translated, it gives CASRSPASGRESSYNEQFF.

In its sample, this clonotype was seen a few times. This rearrangement joins TRBV20-1 to TRBJ1-6; no clear D gene. CDR3 length: 14 residues. Per the germline V gene, CDR1 is DFQATT and CDR2 is SNEGSKA (reference sequence). V lost 2 bases, J lost 9 bases, and 14 bases lay in between. CDR3 amino acids: CSARTSGEVSPLHF. CDR3 DNA: TGCAGTGCTAGAACTAGTGGGGAGGTTTCACCCCTCCACTTT.

This clonotype was observed many times. This chain uses TRBV28 with TRBJ2-1; weak D call: TRBD1 (6 bases). CDR3 length: 16 amino acids. V lost 3 bases to trimming and J lost 2 bases, with 14 bases between them. Germline V gene data show CDR1 as MDHEN and CDR2 as SYDVKM. CDR3 residues: CASSFKGQGTYNEQFF. The CDR3 nucleotides are TGTGCCAGCAGTTTTAAGGGTCAGGGGACCTACAATGAGCAGTTCTTC.

Ten or more counts support this clonotype. V usage is TRBV10-3 and J usage is TRBJ2-3, with D unclear. Germline-derived CDR1 and CDR2 are ENHRY and SYGVKD. The CDR3 is 11 amino acids. V was trimmed by 8 bases and J by 3 bases, leaving 6 bases between them. The CDR3 reads CAIAHTDTQYF. For the CDR3, the DNA is TGTGCCATCGCGCATACAGATACGCAGTATTTT.

The V call is TRBV3-1, the J call TRBJ2-7, with D maybe TRBD2 (6 bases). V dropped 4 bases and J dropped 0 bases, with 13 bases sitting between them. CDR1 is LGHDT, CDR2 YNNKEL, per germline (reference sequence). The CDR3 runs to 15 residues. The CDR3 bases are TGTGCCAGCAGCCCCAAGCGGGCCCTCTCCTACGAGCAGTACTTC. Translated: CASSPKRALSYEQYF.

This clonotype was seen a handful of times. The chain has TRBV25-1 and TRBJ2-5; the D gene is possibly TRBD2 (6 bases). This CDR3 comprises 15 residues. The V and J ends lost 5 bases and 5 bases respectively, with 18 bases between them. From germline, CDR1 is MGHDK and CDR2 SYGVNS. In DNA form, the CDR3 reads TGTGCCAGCAGTTTGACCGGAGGGCCCCGGGAGACCCAGTACTTC. This translates into CASSLTGGPRETQYF.

This clonotype occurred a few times. This chain uses TRBV7-8 with TRBJ1-1; maybe TRBD1 (5 bases). The germline V and J ends were trimmed by 5 bases and 7 bases, with 23 bases remaining between them. This CDR3 spans 16 amino acids. Germline V gene lookup returns CDR1 SGHVS and CDR2 FQNEAQ. The CDR3 sequence is CASSRDRPPMVSEAFF. CDR3 bases: TGTGCCAGCAGCCGAGACAGACCGCCTATGGTTAGTGAAGCTTTCTTT.

This clonotype was counted between two and nine times. The chain combines TRBV20-1 with TRBJ2-7; the match to TRBD1 covers 9 bases. With 3 bases clipped from V and 5 bases from J, the junction kept 5 bases outside the gene matches. The CDR3 has 13 amino acids. CDR1 and CDR2 (germline): DFQATT, SNEGSKA (reference sequence). CDR3 amino acids: CSARGQGGNEQYF. DNA for the CDR3: TGCAGTGCTAGGGGACAGGGTGGGAACGAGCAGTACTTC.

V is TRBV29-1 and J is TRBJ2-2; D is possibly TRBD1 (5 bases). CDR1 is SQVTM, CDR2 ANQGSEA, per germline. The CDR3 extends over 11 amino acids. CDR3 residues: CSAKGIGELFF. The CDR3, as DNA: TGCAGTGCCAAGGGGATCGGGGAGCTGTTTTTT.

In this sample, this clonotype turned up a few times. The chain joins TRBV7-9 to TRBJ1-1; 7 bases align to TRBD1. This CDR3 contains 16 residues. The V gene end was trimmed by 3 bases and the J gene end by 1 base; junction bases not matched to a gene: 8. The germline V gene has CDR1 SEHNR and CDR2 FQNEAQ (reference sequence). The chain's CDR3 is CASSFEGGLGNTEAFF. The CDR3 DNA is TGTGCCAGCAGCTTCGAAGGGGGCTTGGGGAACACTGAAGCTTTCTTT.

This clonotype has ten or more counts. The chain joins TRBV20-1 to TRBJ2-7, with D possibly matching TRBD2 (6 bases). Germline CDR1 is DFQATT and CDR2 is SNEGSKA (reference sequence). This CDR3 region has 12 residues. V shed 6 bases and J shed 2 bases, with 11 bases lying between them. CDR3 DNA: TGCAGTGCCGCACCGGGGGCCTACGAGCAGTACTTC. Protein product: CSAAPGAYEQYF.

The chain combines TRBV20-1 with TRBJ1-5, with D maybe TRBD1 (5 bases). This CDR3 spans 13 amino acids. V was pared by 3 bases and J by 5 bases, with 11 bases between. CDR1 is DFQATT, CDR2 SNEGSKA, per germline (reference sequence). CDR3 region: CSASTGGDQPQHF. CDR3 nucleotide sequence: TGCAGTGCTAGTACGGGAGGGGATCAGCCCCAGCATTTT.

The chain is built from TRBV20-1 and TRBJ1-1; a possible D gene is TRBD1 (5 bases). V lost 6 bases to trimming and J lost 1 base, with 6 bases between them. The CDR3 sequence is 11 residues long. CDR1 and CDR2 from the germline V gene are DFQATT and SNEGSKA (reference sequence). The CDR3 region has the DNA TGCAGTGCGGACAAGAACACTGAAGCTTTCTTT. Residues: CSADKNTEAFF.

The table lists this clonotype with a few counts. The chain is built from TRBV5-1 and TRBJ2-7; 15 nucleotides line up with TRBD2. Germline assignment: CDR1 SGHRS and CDR2 YFSETQ. V lost 4 bases, J lost 0 bases, and 8 bases stayed unmatched. The CDR3 spans 18 residues. The CDR3 sequence: CASSAGTSGRPFSYEQYF. In DNA, the CDR3 is TGCGCCAGCAGCGCAGGGACTAGCGGGAGGCCTTTCTCCTACGAGCAGTACTTC.

The V call is TRBV20-1, the J call TRBJ2-1; TRBD2 agrees at 12 bases. Per the germline V gene, CDR1 is DFQATT and CDR2 is SNEGSKA (reference sequence). The CDR3 loop spans 18 amino acids. The trim removed 3 bases at V and 8 bases at J, leaving 17 bases unmatched. CDR3 coding DNA: TGCAGTGCTAGTACACTAGCGGGAGGCCCGAACGTGGGCGATGAGCAGTTCTTC. Its translation: CSASTLAGGPNVGDEQFF.

There are a few counts of this clonotype. The gene calls are TRBV5-5 and TRBJ2-1, with TRBD2 matching over 12 bases. V was clipped by 3 bases and J by 8 bases; unmatched bases: 6. The germline V gene encodes CDR1 SGHKS and CDR2 YYEKEE (reference sequence). The CDR3 spans 15 residues. As DNA, the CDR3 is TGTGCCAGCAGCTCGACTAGCGGGAGCTCCCATGAGCAGTTCTTC. This translates into CASSSTSGSSHEQFF.

This chain links TRBV5-1 with TRBJ1-3, with a tentative D call TRBD1 (6 bases). This CDR3 spans 14 amino acids. V lost 4 bases and J 3 bases, leaving 11 bases between the germline ends. CDR1 is SGHRS and CDR2 is YFSETQ in the germline V gene. The CDR3: CASSPGDFGNTIYF. CDR3 nucleotide sequence: TGCGCCAGCAGCCCAGGGGACTTTGGAAACACCATATATTTT.

The CDR3 sequence: CASSLAEVTGELFF. CDR3 in DNA: TGTGCCAGCAGCTTAGCTGAGGTTACCGGGGAGCTGTTTTTT. The rearrangement joins TRBV7-9 to TRBJ2-2; D is undetermined. Germline V gene lookup returns CDR1 SEHNR and CDR2 FQNEAQ (reference sequence). This CDR3 is 14 amino acids long. The V end lost 0 bases, the J end lost 5 bases, and 7 bases lay between the germline ends.

This clonotype has only a few counts. This chain connects TRBV27 to TRBJ2-4, with D possibly being TRBD1 or TRBD2 (5 bases each). This CDR3 comprises 13 residues. Trimming took 8 bases from V and 8 from J, leaving 16 bases between them. Germline V gene sequence: CDR1 MNHEY, CDR2 SMNVEV (reference sequence). CDR3 amino acids: CASGRDPRDIQYF. CDR3 coding DNA: TGTGCCAGCGGACGGGACCCGAGGGACATTCAGTACTTC.

The sample holds a few counts of this clonotype. The chain couples TRBV6-5 to TRBJ1-5; perhaps TRBD1 as D (5 bases). Trimming left V 0 bases short and J 7 bases short, with 16 bases between. The CDR3 totals 16 residues. The germline V gene has CDR1 MNHEY and CDR2 SVGAGI. CDR3 coding DNA: TGTGCCAGCAGTTACTCGGTCCCCCCGGGGGGACAGCCCCAGCATTTT. It yields the protein CASSYSVPPGGQPQHF.